This TCR beta chain came from a study of blood T cell repertoires in COVID-19. Generated by immunoSEQ multiplex PCR, the TCRdb table keeps only in-frame clones and is missing some. The table includes roughly 87,000 clones, about nine tenths detected once. This clone was recorded once. The sequencing sample was made of peripheral blood. The sequence came from a man in his fifties or sixties with acute or convalescent COVID-19.

The CDR3 is CASSPGTGTTEAFF. The CDR3 DNA follows: TGCGCCAGCAGCCCTGGGACAGGGACGACTGAAGCTTTCTTT. The rearrangement joins TRBV5-1 to TRBJ1-1, with 9 bases identical to TRBD1. Germline CDR1 and CDR2: SGHRS and YFSETQ. There are 14 residues in the CDR3. V was clipped by 4 bases and J by 5 bases; unmatched bases: 6.